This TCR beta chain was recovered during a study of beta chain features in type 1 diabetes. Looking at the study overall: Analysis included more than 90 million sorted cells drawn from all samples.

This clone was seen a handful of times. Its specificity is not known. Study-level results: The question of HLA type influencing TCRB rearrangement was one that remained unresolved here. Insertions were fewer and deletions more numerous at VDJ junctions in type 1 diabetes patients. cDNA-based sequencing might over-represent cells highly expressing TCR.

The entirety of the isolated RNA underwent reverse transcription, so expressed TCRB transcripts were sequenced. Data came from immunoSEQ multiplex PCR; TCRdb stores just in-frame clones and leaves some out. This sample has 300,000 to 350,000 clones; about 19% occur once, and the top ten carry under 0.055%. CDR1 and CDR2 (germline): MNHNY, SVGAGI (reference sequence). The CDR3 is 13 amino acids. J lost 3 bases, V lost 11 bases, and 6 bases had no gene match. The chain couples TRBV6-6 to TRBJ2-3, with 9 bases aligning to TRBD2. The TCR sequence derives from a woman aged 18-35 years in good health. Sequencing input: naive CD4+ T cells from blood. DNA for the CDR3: TGTGCCGGCGGGGGGGCCCCGACAGATACGCAGTATTTT. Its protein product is CAGGGAPTDTQYF.